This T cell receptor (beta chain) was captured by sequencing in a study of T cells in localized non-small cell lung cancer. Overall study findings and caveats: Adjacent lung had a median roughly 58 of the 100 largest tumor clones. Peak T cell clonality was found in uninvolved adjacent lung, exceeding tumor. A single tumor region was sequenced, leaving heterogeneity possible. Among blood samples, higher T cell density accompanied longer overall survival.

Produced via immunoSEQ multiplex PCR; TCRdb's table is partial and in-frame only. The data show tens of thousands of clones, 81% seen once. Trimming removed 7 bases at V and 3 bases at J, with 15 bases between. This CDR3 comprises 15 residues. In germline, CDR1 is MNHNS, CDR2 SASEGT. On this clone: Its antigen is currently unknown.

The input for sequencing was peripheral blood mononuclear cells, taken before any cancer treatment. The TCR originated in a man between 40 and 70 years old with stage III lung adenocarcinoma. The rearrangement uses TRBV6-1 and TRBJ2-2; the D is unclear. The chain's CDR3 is CASIIGQDYTGELFF. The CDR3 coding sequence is TGTGCCAGCATAATAGGGCAGGATTACACCGGGGAGCTGTTTTTT.